The entry below describes one T cell receptor (beta chain). What it binds is not known. The sample originates from a study of T-cell reconstitution after alpha-beta-depleted transplantation in children. Study findings and constraints: The high TCRbeta diversity at day 60 in some patients came from surviving recipient T cells and thymic progenitors. Diversity and T-cell counts at one year after transplant derived mostly from new T cells. Alpha-beta T cells about two months after transplant reportedly derived from several hundred expanded graft clones.

Unique molecular identifiers were built into the TCRbeta library. TCRdb passed the PCR reads through MiXCR, listing each CDR3 protein once. The table records just under 350,000 distinct CDR3 sequences, roughly 15% of them present only once. This TCR derives from a male patient aged 2-10 years who had a stem cell transplant for acute lymphoblastic leukemia, so the T cells may come from the graft donor. The sample consisted of PBMCs, mostly from graft donor cells, taken 360 days after TCRalphabeta/CD19-depleted stem cell transplant.

CDR3 sequence reads: CSVEGGREGRYNEQFF. The CDR3 DNA follows: TGCAGCGTTGAAGGGGGGCGGGAGGGCCGGTACAATGAGCAGTTCTTC. V is TRBV29-1 and J is TRBJ2-1; 9 bases match TRBD2. CDR1 is SQVTM and CDR2 is ANQGSEA in the germline V gene. The V and J ends lost 1 base and 4 bases, in that order; junction bases with no gene match: 8. This CDR3 spans 16 amino acids.